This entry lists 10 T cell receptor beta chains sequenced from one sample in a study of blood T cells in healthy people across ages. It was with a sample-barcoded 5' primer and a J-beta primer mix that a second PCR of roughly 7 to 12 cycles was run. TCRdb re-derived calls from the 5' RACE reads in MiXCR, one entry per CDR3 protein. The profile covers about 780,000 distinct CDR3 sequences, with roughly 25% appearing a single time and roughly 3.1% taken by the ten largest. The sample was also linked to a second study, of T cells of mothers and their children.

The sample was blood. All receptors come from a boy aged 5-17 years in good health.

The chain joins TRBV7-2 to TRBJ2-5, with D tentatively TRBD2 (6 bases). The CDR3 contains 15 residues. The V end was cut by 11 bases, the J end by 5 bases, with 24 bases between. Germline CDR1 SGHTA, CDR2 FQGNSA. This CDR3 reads CAGLRDSHLLETQYF. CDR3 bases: TGTGCCGGCCTGCGGGACTCGCATCTGTTGGAGACCCAGTACTTC.

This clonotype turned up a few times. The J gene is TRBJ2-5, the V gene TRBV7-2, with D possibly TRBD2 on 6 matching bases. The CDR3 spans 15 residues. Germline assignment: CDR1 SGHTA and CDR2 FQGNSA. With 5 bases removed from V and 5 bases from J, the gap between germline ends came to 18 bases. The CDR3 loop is CASSLPTAGLETQYF. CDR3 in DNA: TGTGCCAGCAGCCTACCGACGGCGGGGCTGGAGACCCAGTACTTC.

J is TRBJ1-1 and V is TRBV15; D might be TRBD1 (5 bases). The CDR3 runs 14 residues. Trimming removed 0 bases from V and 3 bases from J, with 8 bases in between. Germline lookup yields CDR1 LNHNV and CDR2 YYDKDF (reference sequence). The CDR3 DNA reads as TGTGCCACCAGCAGAGATCGACAGCACACTGAAGCTTTCTTT. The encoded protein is CATSRDRQHTEAFF.

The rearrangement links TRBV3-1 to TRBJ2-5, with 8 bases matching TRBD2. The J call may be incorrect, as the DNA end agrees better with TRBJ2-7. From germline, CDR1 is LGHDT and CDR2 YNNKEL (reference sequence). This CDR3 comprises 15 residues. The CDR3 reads CASSQRGGHTYEQYF. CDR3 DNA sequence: TGTGCCAGCAGCCAACGCGGGGGGCATACCTACGAGCAGTACTTC.

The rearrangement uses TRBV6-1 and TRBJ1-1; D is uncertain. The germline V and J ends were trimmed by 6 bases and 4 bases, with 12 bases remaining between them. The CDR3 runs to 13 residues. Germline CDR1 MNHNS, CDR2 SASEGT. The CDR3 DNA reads TGTGCCAGCAGGAGAGACGGGAGCACTGAAGCTTTCTTT. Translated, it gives CASRRDGSTEAFF.

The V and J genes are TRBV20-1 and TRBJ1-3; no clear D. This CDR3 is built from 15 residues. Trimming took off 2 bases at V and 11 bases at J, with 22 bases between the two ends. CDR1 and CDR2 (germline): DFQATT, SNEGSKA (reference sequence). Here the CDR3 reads CSARSVFREIPAIYF. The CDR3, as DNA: TGCAGTGCTAGAAGTGTGTTTAGAGAAATCCCGGCCATATATTTT.

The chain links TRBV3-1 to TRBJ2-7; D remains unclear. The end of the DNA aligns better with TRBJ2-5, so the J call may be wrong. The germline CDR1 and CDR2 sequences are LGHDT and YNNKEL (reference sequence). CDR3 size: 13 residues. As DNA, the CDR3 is TGTGCCAGCAGCCAAGCCTCAATGGAGACCCAGTACTTC. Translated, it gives CASSQASMETQYF.

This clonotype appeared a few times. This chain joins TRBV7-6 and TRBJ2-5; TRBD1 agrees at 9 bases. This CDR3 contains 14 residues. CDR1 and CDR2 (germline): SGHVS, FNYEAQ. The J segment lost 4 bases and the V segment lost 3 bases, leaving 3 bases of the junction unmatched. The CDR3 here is CASSFGTGLETQYF. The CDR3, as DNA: TGTGCCAGCAGCTTCGGGACAGGGTTAGAGACCCAGTACTTC.

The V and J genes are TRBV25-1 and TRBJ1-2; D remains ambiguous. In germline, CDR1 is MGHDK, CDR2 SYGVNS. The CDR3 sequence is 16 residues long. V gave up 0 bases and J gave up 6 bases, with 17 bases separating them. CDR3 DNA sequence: TGTGCCAGCAGTGAATATTCCCCGCTGAAGAGCAATGGCTACACCTTC. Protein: CASSEYSPLKSNGYTF.

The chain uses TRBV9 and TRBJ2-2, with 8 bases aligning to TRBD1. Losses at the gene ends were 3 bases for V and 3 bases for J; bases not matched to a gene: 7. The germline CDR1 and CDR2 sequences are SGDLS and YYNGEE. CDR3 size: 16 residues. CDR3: CASSAKTGGDTGELFF. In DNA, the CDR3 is TGTGCCAGCAGCGCTAAAACAGGGGGAGACACCGGGGAGCTGTTTTTT.